This TCR beta chain was sequenced during a study of T cells in women clearing cervical HPV infection. Study-level background: Cases were women with histologically confirmed HPV16-related CIN3 or worse, including a couple of invasive cancers. Case blood drawn at lesion detection; control blood after infection cleared.

Worth noting for this clone: The read falls 3 residues short of the CDR3 end, and the missing part is taken from the germline J gene.

Germline V lookup: CDR1 GTSNPN, CDR2 SVGIG (reference sequence). The CDR3 runs 14 residues. Clones were sequenced by immunoSEQ multiplex PCR, and TCRdb holds only the in-frame ones, with some missing. The repertoire shows 20,000 or so clones; the top ten hold about 5%. The V call is TRBV30, the J call TRBJ1-2, with D unresolved. The origin of this receptor is a woman aged 18 to 75 with a cervical HPV16 infection that either progressed to CIN3+ or cleared (not recorded which). Sequencing was performed on blood buffy coat. CDR3: CAWSVASGHNDYTF. CDR3 bases read: TGTGCCTGGAGTGTAGCTAGCGGGCACAATGAC.